This T cell receptor (beta chain) appears in the sequencing data of a study of blood T cell repertoires in COVID-19. At the level of the study: PBMCs, B-cell-depleted T cells, or T cells provided the cDNA or gDNA that made up the material.

Produced via immunoSEQ multiplex PCR; TCRdb's table is partial and in-frame only. The table includes fewer than 300,000 clones, over 65% detected once. This CDR3 spans 16 amino acids. With V trimmed by 3 bases and J by 10 bases, 11 bases remained unmatched. Germline V lookup: CDR1 MNHEY, CDR2 SMNVEV (reference sequence). Specimen: peripheral blood. The chain links TRBV27 to TRBJ1-6; 8 bases match TRBD1. This sequence originates from an elderly woman with acute or convalescent COVID-19. The DNA for the CDR3 is TGTGCCAGCAGTTTCAAGCCAGGGGGCACGGCGTCACCCCTCCACTTT. This translates into CASSFKPGGTASPLHF.